The 20 T cell receptor beta chains presented below share a single source sample, sequenced in a study of TIL therapy for anti-PD-1-resistant metastatic lung cancer. The time point denotes: pre-treatment sample, taken before nivolumab and TIL therapy. The libraries were made with immunoSEQ v3. TCRdb's table, derived via immunoSEQ multiplex PCR, lists solely in-frame clones and lacks some. The sample includes some 60,000 clones, around 63% seen only once; the top ten take around 6.6%. Specimen: blood, collected at baseline. Receptors originate from a person aged 25-85 years with non-small cell lung cancer.

The chain couples TRBV27 to TRBJ1-2, with 8 bases matching TRBD1. The CDR3 contains 13 residues. The germline V gene has CDR1 MNHEY and CDR2 SMNVEV (reference sequence). With 7 bases clipped from V and 3 bases from J, the junction kept 4 bases outside the gene matches. CDR3 in amino acids: CASTGGEDYGYTF. The CDR3 coding sequence is TGTGCCAGCACAGGGGGCGAGGACTATGGCTACACCTTC.

The chain is built from TRBV11-2 and TRBJ2-1; perhaps TRBD2 as D (5 bases). V was clipped by 3 bases and J by 6 bases, with 15 bases between them. CDR3 length equals 15 residues. Germline CDR1 is SGHAT and CDR2 is FQNNGV. The CDR3 coding sequence is TGTGCCAGCAGCTTTTTTAGTAGCGTGGTCAATGAGCAGTTCTTC. Amino acid sequence: CASSFFSSVVNEQFF.

A few counts support this clone. The V gene is TRBV5-4, the J gene TRBJ1-2; 10 positions agree with TRBD1. CDR3 length: 16 amino acids. Germline values: CDR1 SGHNT, CDR2 YYREEE (reference sequence). The V gene end was trimmed by 4 bases and the J gene end by 8 bases; junction bases not matched to a gene: 14. The CDR3 protein is CASSDPGQGTRGGYTF. The CDR3 DNA follows: TGTGCCAGCAGCGATCCGGGACAGGGGACAAGAGGGGGCTACACCTTC.

The rearrangement links TRBV14 to TRBJ1-2, with D hard to call. Trimming pared 0 bases from V and 7 bases from J, leaving 9 bases between. CDR3 length: 13 amino acids. CDR1 and CDR2 from the germline V gene are SGHDN and FVKESK. The CDR3, as DNA: TGTGCCAGCAGCCAAGACAGGTTTACTGGCTACACCTTC. It specifies CASSQDRFTGYTF.

V gene TRBV10-3 combines with J gene TRBJ1-2; D call uncertain. V was shortened by 3 bases and J by 8 bases, with 13 bases between the two germline ends. This CDR3 comprises 13 residues. The germline CDR1 and CDR2 sequences are ENHRY and SYGVKD. Here the CDR3 DNA reads TGTGCCATCAGTGAATCCGAGATAGGGGGCTACACCTTC. This codes for CAISESEIGGYTF.

V gene TRBV10-1 combines with J gene TRBJ1-3; D unresolved. The length of the CDR3 is 15 residues. V gave up 9 bases and J gave up 0 bases, with 15 bases separating them. Germline V CDR1 and CDR2: WNHNN, SYGVQD (reference sequence). The CDR3 is CASTCVALSGNTIYF. CDR3 coding DNA: TGCGCCAGTACTTGTGTAGCCCTCTCTGGAAACACCATATATTTT.

The chain is built from TRBV28 and TRBJ1-3, with 7 bases fitting TRBD1. Germline V gene data show CDR1 as MDHEN and CDR2 as SYDVKM. V shed 8 bases and J 3 bases; nucleotides not matched to a gene: 7. The CDR3 is 14 amino acids. This CDR3 is CASWDRSVGNTIYF. Here the CDR3 DNA reads TGTGCCAGCTGGGACAGATCGGTTGGAAACACCATATATTTT.

This chain links TRBV6-5 with TRBJ1-2; D is ambiguous. Germline loops: CDR1 MNHEY, CDR2 SVGAGI. The CDR3 spans 15 residues. V lost 7 bases to trimming and J lost 0 bases, with 15 bases between them. The CDR3 DNA sequence: TGTGCCAGCACCATAAAGGCTTTCGCTAACTATGGCTACACCTTC. The encoded protein is CASTIKAFANYGYTF.

This clone was observed a single time. The chain has TRBV5-1 and TRBJ2-7; 7 nucleotides line up with TRBD1. The CDR3 runs 15 residues. The junction had 14 bases not matched to a gene; V was cut back by 6 bases and J by 5 bases. Germline lookup yields CDR1 SGHRS and CDR2 YFSETQ. CDR3: CASTRETGSTNEQYF. The CDR3 DNA is TGCGCCAGCACCAGAGAGACAGGGAGCACAAACGAGCAGTACTTC.

The CDR3 region has the DNA TGTGCCAGCAGTTATGGGGACAGAACCCTGAACACTGAAGCTTTCTTT. This sequence encodes CASSYGDRTLNTEAFF. The chain links TRBV6-5 to TRBJ1-1; 7 bases are shared with TRBD1. In germline, CDR1 is MNHEY, CDR2 SVGAGI. There are 16 residues in the CDR3. V shed 3 bases, J shed 0 bases, and the junction held 7 bases outside the gene matches.

The chain links TRBV5-1 to TRBJ1-4; no firm D call. This CDR3 has 13 amino acids. The V end lost 3 bases, the J end lost 4 bases, and 7 bases lay between the germline ends. Germline V gives CDR1 SGHRS, CDR2 YFSETQ. CDR3 coding DNA: TGCGCCAGCAGCTCCGGTAATAATGAAAAACTGTTTTTT. Translated, it gives CASSSGNNEKLFF. Full variable domain (missing parts from reference TRBV5-1 and TRBJ1-4): KAGVTQTPRYLIKTRGQQVTLSCSPISGHRSVSWYQQTPGQGLQFLFEYFSETQRNKGNFPGRFSGRQFSNSRSEMNVSTLELGDSALYLCASSSGNNEKLFFGSGTQLSVL.

This chain joins TRBV9 and TRBJ2-5, with a weak D call TRBD1 (6 bases). Germline values: CDR1 SGDLS, CDR2 YYNGEE. CDR3 length: 15 amino acids. The V and J ends lost 0 bases and 4 bases respectively, with 13 bases between them. This CDR3 reads CASSVGGRGSETQYF. The DNA of the CDR3 is TGTGCCAGCAGCGTAGGGGGCAGGGGTTCAGAGACCCAGTACTTC.

The chain is built from TRBV5-5 and TRBJ2-1, with 10 positions matching TRBD2. After removal of 3 bases from V and 3 bases from J, the junction contained 3 bases not matched to a gene. This CDR3 region has 15 residues. Germline V gene sequence: CDR1 SGHKS, CDR2 YYEKEE (reference sequence). CDR3 coding DNA: TGTGCCAGCAGCTATGCTAGCGGGAGCTACAATGAGCAGTTCTTC. Translation: CASSYASGSYNEQFF.

CDR3 amino acids: CASSVYGANYEQYF. CDR3 in DNA: TGTGCCAGCAGCGTCTATGGGGCTAACTACGAGCAGTACTTC. V gene TRBV11-2 combines with J gene TRBJ2-7, with D possibly TRBD1 on 5 matching bases. CDR1 is SGHAT, CDR2 FQNNGV, per germline. Trimming took off 5 bases at V and 3 bases at J, with 14 bases between the two ends. This CDR3 region has 14 residues. Supplemented by reference TRBV11-2 and TRBJ2-7, the full variable domain reads EAGVAQSPRYKIIEKRQSVAFWCNPISGHATLYWYQQILGQGPKLLIQFQNNGVVDDSQLPKDRFSAERLKGVDSTLKIQPAKLEDSAVYLCASSVYGANYEQYFGPGTRLTVT.

The table lists this clone with a count of one. CDR3 coding DNA: TGTGCCAGCAGCCGGCTAGCGGGAGTTGCAGATACGCAGTATTTT. It yields the protein CASSRLAGVADTQYF. The V call is TRBV14, the J call TRBJ2-3, with TRBD2 matching 10 bases. CDR3 length: 15 residues. V lost 4 bases and J lost 4; bases outside the gene matches: 5. Germline V CDR1 and CDR2: SGHDN, FVKESK.

The CDR3 nucleotides are TGTGCCAGCAGTGAAGAAAGAGGGGAGACCCAGTACTTC. This sequence encodes CASSEERGETQYF. The V call is TRBV6-1, the J call TRBJ2-5, with D maybe TRBD2 (5 bases). V gave up 1 base and J gave up 5 bases, with 8 bases separating them. The CDR3 has 13 amino acids. The V gene's germline CDR1 is MNHNS and CDR2 SASEGT.

This chain joins TRBV20-1 and TRBJ1-2; tentative D call: TRBD1 (6 bases). This CDR3 region has 11 residues. Germline-derived CDR1 and CDR2 are DFQATT and SNEGSKA (reference sequence). Between the trimmed V and J ends, which lost 3 bases and 5 bases, there was a span of 7 bases. CDR3 nucleotide sequence: TGCAGTGCTAGTACAGGGTATGGCTACACCTTC. Protein sequence: CSASTGYGYTF.

The chain is built from TRBV11-3 and TRBJ2-3; the D is unclear. There are 15 residues in the CDR3. The V end lost 2 bases, the J end lost 7 bases, and 16 bases lay between the germline ends. CDR1 SGHNT and CDR2 YENEEA come from the germline V gene. Written as DNA, the CDR3 is TGTGCCAGCAGCTTATCCCCCGGAGACCCGCATACGCAGTATTTT. Residues: CASSLSPGDPHTQYF.

V is TRBV9 and J is TRBJ2-7; D perhaps matches TRBD2 (6 bases). The V end lost 0 bases, the J end lost 0 bases, and 7 bases lay between the germline ends. The CDR3 runs to 14 residues. Germline assignment: CDR1 SGDLS and CDR2 YYNGEE. The CDR3 DNA reads TGTGCCAGCAGCGTAGGGCGGGGCTCCTACGAGCAGTACTTC. Protein product: CASSVGRGSYEQYF.

The rearrangement uses TRBV2 and TRBJ1-2; D is undetermined. The V and J ends lost 1 base and 7 bases respectively, with 10 bases between them. CDR3 length: 13 residues. The V gene's germline CDR1 is SNHLY and CDR2 FYNNEI. CDR3 loop: CASSEGPVSGYTF. The CDR3 DNA reads TGTGCCAGCAGTGAAGGCCCTGTAAGTGGCTACACCTTC.